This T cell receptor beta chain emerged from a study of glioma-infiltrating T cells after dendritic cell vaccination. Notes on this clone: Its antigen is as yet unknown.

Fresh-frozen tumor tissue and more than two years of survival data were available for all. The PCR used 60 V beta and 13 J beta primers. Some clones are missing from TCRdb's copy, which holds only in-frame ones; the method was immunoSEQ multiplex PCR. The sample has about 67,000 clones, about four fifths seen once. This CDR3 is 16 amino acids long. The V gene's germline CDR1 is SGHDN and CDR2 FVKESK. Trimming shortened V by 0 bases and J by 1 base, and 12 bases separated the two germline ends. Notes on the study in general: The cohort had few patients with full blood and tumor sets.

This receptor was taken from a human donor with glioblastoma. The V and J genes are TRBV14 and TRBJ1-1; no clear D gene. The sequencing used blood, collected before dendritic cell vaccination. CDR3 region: CASSQDPRVANTEAFF. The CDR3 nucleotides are TGTGCCAGCAGCCAAGACCCGAGGGTAGCGAACACTGAAGCTTTCTTT.